The 21 T cell receptor beta chains below all came from one sample that was sequenced in a study of a mutant IDH1 vaccine in newly diagnosed glioma. Only in-frame clones appear in the TCRdb table, and some are missing; sequencing was by immunoSEQ multiplex PCR. The sample has some 42,000 clones, approximately 80% seen once; the top ten hold roughly 5%. Documented time point: week 35, safety follow-up. Vaccination comprised doses that each held 300 ug of mutant IDH1 20-mer peptide, plus topical imiquimod. The antigens for these receptors are not known. The sequencing used PBMCs, collected from a glioma patient whose treatment included an IDH1 peptide vaccine. The receptors here all came from a woman aged 45-65 years with glioma.

This rearrangement joins TRBV6-6 to TRBJ1-5; weak D call: TRBD1 (6 bases). Looked up from germline, CDR1 is MNHNY and CDR2 is SVGAGI (reference sequence). The V and J ends lost 11 bases and 7 bases respectively, with 18 bases between them. The length of the CDR3 is 13 residues. The CDR3 nucleotides read TGTGCCTCTACAAGGGGGGCCCCCCAGCCCCAGCATTTT. Translation: CASTRGAPQPQHF.

This clone was detected only a few times. This chain uses TRBV2 with TRBJ1-1, with 9 bases lining up with TRBD1. J was trimmed by 3 bases and V by 6 bases; bases with no gene match: 8. The germline V gene has CDR1 SNHLY and CDR2 FYNNEI. The CDR3 sequence is 15 residues long. This CDR3 is CASSRRGQGYTEAFF. CDR3 nucleotides: TGTGCCAGCAGCCGGAGGGGACAGGGATACACTGAAGCTTTCTTT.

The gene calls are TRBV15 and TRBJ1-2; TRBD1 aligns across 7 bases. Germline V lookup: CDR1 LNHNV, CDR2 YYDKDF (reference sequence). The CDR3 consists of 18 residues. The V and J ends lost 0 bases and 8 bases, in that order; junction bases with no gene match: 18. CDR3 nucleotide sequence: TGTGCCACCAGCAGAGATAAAAGGAAAGAAGGGGGCGCGCTGGGCTACACCTTC. Translating it yields CATSRDKRKEGGALGYTF. The full variable domain, rest sourced from reference TRBV15 and TRBJ1-2, is DAMVIQNPRYQVTQFGKPVTLSCSQTLNHNVMYWYQQKSSQAPKLLFHYYDKDFNNEADTPDNFQSRRPNTSFCFLDIRSPGLGDTAMYLCATSRDKRKEGGALGYTFGSGTRLTVV.

This chain uses TRBV9 with TRBJ1-2, with D perhaps TRBD1 (5 bases). The V end lost 0 bases, the J end lost 6 bases, and 15 bases lay between the germline ends. The CDR3 loop spans 15 amino acids. Germline V gives CDR1 SGDLS, CDR2 YYNGEE. The CDR3 here is CASSVESRGENGYTF. The DNA for the CDR3 is TGTGCCAGCAGCGTAGAAAGCCGGGGGGAAAATGGCTACACCTTC.

The chain carries TRBV19 and TRBJ2-2; no reliable D call. CDR1 and CDR2 from the germline V gene are LNHDA and SQIVND (reference sequence). This CDR3 contains 15 residues. The V end was cut by 4 bases, the J end by 1 base, with 10 bases between. The CDR3 nucleotides are TGTGCCAGTAGTACAACCCACAAGAACACCGGGGAGCTGTTTTTT. Translation gives CASSTTHKNTGELFF. The variable domain in full, with the rest retrieved from reference TRBV19 and TRBJ2-2, is DGGITQSPKYLFRKEGQNVTLSCEQNLNHDAMYWYRQDPGQGLRLIYYSQIVNDFQKGDIAEGYSVSREKKESFPLTVTSAQKNPTAFYLCASSTTHKNTGELFFGEGSRLTVL.

This chain joins TRBV28 and TRBJ1-2; a weak D match, TRBD1 (5 bases). Germline V gene sequence: CDR1 MDHEN, CDR2 SYDVKM. Trimming pared 2 bases from V and 5 bases from J, leaving 9 bases between. The CDR3 is 13 residues long. In DNA form, the CDR3 reads TGTGCCAGCAGTTTAATGGGGGGATATGGCTACACCTTC. Translation gives CASSLMGGYGYTF.

The chain has TRBV7-9 and TRBJ2-6; D is unresolved. The CDR3 spans 18 residues. Trimming took off 1 base at V and 0 bases at J, with 13 bases between the two ends. Germline assignment: CDR1 SEHNR and CDR2 FQNEAQ (reference sequence). CDR3 amino acids: CASSLDSRKSSGANVLTF. CDR3 nucleotides: TGTGCCAGCAGCTTAGACAGTCGAAAAAGCTCTGGGGCCAACGTCCTGACTTTC.

This sequence joins TRBV9 and TRBJ2-1; possible D gene TRBD2, 6 bases. The CDR3 spans 15 residues. With 1 base removed from V and 4 bases from J, the gap between germline ends came to 12 bases. Germline CDR1 is SGDLS and CDR2 is YYNGEE. The CDR3 region has the DNA TGTGCCAGCAGCGTAACCAGCGGGCCGTACAATGAGCAGTTCTTC. This gives the protein CASSVTSGPYNEQFF.

This chain links TRBV19 with TRBJ1-5; D unresolved. Trimming took off 4 bases at V and 1 base at J, with 14 bases between the two ends. CDR1 LNHDA and CDR2 SQIVND come from the germline V gene (reference sequence). The CDR3 has 16 residues. CDR3 residues: CASSSKAHLSNQPQHF. In nucleotides, the CDR3 is TGTGCCAGTAGTAGTAAGGCACACCTAAGCAATCAGCCCCAGCATTTT.

The gene calls are TRBV2 and TRBJ2-7; 9 positions match TRBD1. CDR3 length equals 14 residues. Germline V gene sequence: CDR1 SNHLY, CDR2 FYNNEI. Trimming took 9 bases from V and 0 from J; bases not matched to a gene: 6. CDR3 in amino acids: CASWDRESSYEQYF. The CDR3 nucleotides read TGTGCCAGTTGGGACAGGGAAAGCTCCTACGAGCAGTACTTC.

The chain couples TRBV4-1 to TRBJ2-2; maybe TRBD2 (6 bases). Trimming removed 4 bases from V and 4 bases from J, with 22 bases in between. This CDR3 region has 18 residues. From germline, CDR1 is MGHRA and CDR2 YSYEKL. The CDR3, as DNA: TGCGCCAGCAGCCTCATGACACTAGCCCGGAGAGGCACCGGGGAGCTGTTTTTT. This gives the protein CASSLMTLARRGTGELFF.

The table lists this clone with a count of one. The rearrangement joins TRBV14 to TRBJ2-5, with D possibly being TRBD2 (5 bases). V dropped 1 base and J dropped 5 bases, with 17 bases sitting between them. The CDR3 length is 16 residues. Germline V gene lookup returns CDR1 SGHDN and CDR2 FVKESK. Here the CDR3 DNA reads TGTGCCAGCAGCCAAGTGCCGACCCAGCGAGGGGAGACCCAGTACTTC. Encoded protein: CASSQVPTQRGETQYF.

The J gene is TRBJ1-5, the V gene TRBV27; D possibly corresponds to TRBD1 (6 bases). Trimming took 6 bases from V and 6 from J, leaving 18 bases between them. This CDR3 has 15 amino acids. Germline values: CDR1 MNHEY, CDR2 SMNVEV (reference sequence). The CDR3 region has the DNA TGTGCCAGCAGGGCAGCGGGACAAAGTGGTCAGCCCCAGCATTTT. Translating it yields CASRAAGQSGQPQHF.

The genes are TRBV7-2 and TRBJ1-1; 7 bases fit TRBD1. Germline V gives CDR1 SGHTA, CDR2 FQGNSA. The CDR3 runs to 13 residues. V lost 1 base and J lost 10; bases outside the gene matches: 6. The CDR3 region is CASSLGTGGVAFF. The CDR3 nucleotides are TGTGCCAGCAGCTTAGGGACAGGAGGAGTAGCTTTCTTT.

The J gene is TRBJ2-7, the V gene TRBV4-1, with a weak D call TRBD1 (6 bases). CDR1 MGHRA and CDR2 YSYEKL come from the germline V gene. The CDR3 extends over 14 amino acids. Trimming removed 4 bases from V and 2 bases from J, with 12 bases in between. The CDR3 nucleotides read TGCGCCAGCAGCCCCCGGGACAACCCCTACGAGCAGTACTTC. Translation: CASSPRDNPYEQYF.

V gene TRBV5-4 combines with J gene TRBJ2-7; 8 bases are shared with TRBD1. The trim removed 4 bases at V and 3 bases at J, leaving 6 bases unmatched. The CDR3 consists of 14 residues. Germline CDR1 SGHNT, CDR2 YYREEE (reference sequence). CDR3 region: CASSPRTGFYEQYF. The CDR3 coding sequence is TGTGCCAGCAGCCCCAGGACAGGGTTCTACGAGCAGTACTTC.

The V gene is TRBV5-4, the J gene TRBJ1-1; D is unresolved. CDR1 SGHNT and CDR2 YYREEE come from the germline V gene (reference sequence). The CDR3 spans 14 residues. The germline V and J ends were trimmed by 0 bases and 1 base, with 7 bases remaining between them. The CDR3 nucleotides read TGTGCCAGCAGCTTGGGGAAGGAGAACACTGAAGCTTTCTTT. It yields the protein CASSLGKENTEAFF.

This clone was recorded only once. The V call is TRBV30, the J call TRBJ2-7; TRBD1 matches at 12 bases. This CDR3 contains 14 residues. The germline gives CDR1 GTSNPN, CDR2 SVGIG (reference sequence). With 8 bases clipped from V and 4 bases from J, the junction kept 9 bases outside the gene matches. The CDR3 spells CAGGSGQGAYEQYF. CDR3 in DNA: TGTGCCGGGGGATCGGGACAGGGGGCTTACGAGCAGTACTTC. Full variable domain (rest looked up from reference TRBV30 and TRBJ2-7): SQTIHQWPATLVQPVGSPLSLECTVEGTSNPNLYWYRQAAGRGLQLLFYSVGIGQISSEVPQNLSASRPQDRQFILSSKKLLLSDSGFYLCAGGSGQGAYEQYFGPGTRLTVT.

The table lists this clone with a few counts. This chain connects TRBV7-3 to TRBJ1-6; the D gene is possibly TRBD1 (5 bases). This CDR3 is 13 amino acids long. Trimming took 5 bases from V and 12 from J, leaving 14 bases between them. Germline V gene sequence: CDR1 SGHTA, CDR2 FQGTGA. The CDR3 spells CASSPTPGVPLHF. The CDR3 nucleotides read TGTGCCAGCAGCCCAACGCCGGGGGTACCCCTCCACTTT.

The chain has TRBV6-1 and TRBJ1-4; D ambiguous. Germline V gene sequence: CDR1 MNHNS, CDR2 SASEGT. The CDR3 is made up of 10 amino acids. V lost 3 bases to trimming and J lost 8 bases, with 1 base between them. The DNA of the CDR3 is TGTGCCAGCAGTGAGGAAAAACTGTTTTTT. Protein: CASSEEKLFF.

The chain joins TRBV7-3 to TRBJ1-6; 7 bases are shared with TRBD1. V trimming: 2 bases; J trimming: 6 bases; junction bases outside the gene matches: 7. Germline V gene lookup returns CDR1 SGHTA and CDR2 FQGTGA. CDR3 length: 16 residues. The CDR3 region has the DNA TGTGCCAGCAGCTTACTGGGGACAGCCTCTAATTCACCCCTCCACTTT. The encoded protein is CASSLLGTASNSPLHF.